A selection of T cell receptor beta chains follows, all from one sample in a study of CD8+ T cells in alopecia areata. TCRdb keeps only in-frame clones here, not all; method: immunoSEQ multiplex PCR. Seen here are about 190,000 clones, roughly three fifths observed once, and the top ten hold 0.65% to 0.7%. Sequencing was performed on CD4+ T cells sorted from blood, taken at week 4, from a patient treated with tofacitinib. These receptors were obtained from a human donor with alopecia areata. The CDR3 runs from the conserved cysteine through the conserved F or W. Fields, in order: CDR3 DNA, CDR3 protein, D gene, clone size, V gene, J gene. The D gene is left open where the match is weak. Size is stated for part of the rows, as once, few or many counts, or as a class when the clone is expanded.

CDR3nt: TGCGCCAGCGGAGGGACCGGGACAGTTAACTATGGCTACACCTTC
CDR3aa: CASGGTGTVNYGYTF
d_gene: TRBD1
abundance: few
v_gene: TRBV5-1
j_gene: TRBJ1-2

CDR3nt: TGCGCCAGCAGCTTGTACCTCTCTGGGGCCAACGTCCTGACTTTC
CDR3aa: CASSLYLSGANVLTF
d_gene: .
abundance: .
v_gene: TRBV5-1
j_gene: TRBJ2-6

CDR3nt: TGTGCCTGGACCGCCGGGACGGCGAATTACAATGAGCAGTTCTTC
CDR3aa: CAWTAGTANYNEQFF
d_gene: .
abundance: .
v_gene: TRBV30
j_gene: TRBJ2-1

CDR3nt: TGTGCCTGGAGTGTAAATACACTAACTGGCTACACCTTC
CDR3aa: CAWSVNTLTGYTF
d_gene: .
abundance: .
v_gene: TRBV30
j_gene: TRBJ1-2

CDR3nt: TGCAGCGTTGAACGGGACTCCGACTACGAGCAGTACTTC
CDR3aa: CSVERDSDYEQYF
d_gene: .
abundance: .
v_gene: TRBV29-1
j_gene: TRBJ2-7

CDR3nt: TGTGCCACCTCACCCCCCGAGCAGTACTTC
CDR3aa: CATSPPEQYF
d_gene: .
abundance: .
v_gene: TRBV6-1
j_gene: TRBJ2-7

CDR3nt: TGCAGCGTTCACCGGGACAGGGGATCCAAAAACATTCAGTACTTC
CDR3aa: CSVHRDRGSKNIQYF
d_gene: TRBD1
abundance: .
v_gene: TRBV29-1
j_gene: TRBJ2-4

CDR3nt: TGTGCCAGCAGCCAGCTTGGGTATAGCAATCAGCCCCAGCATTTT
CDR3aa: CASSQLGYSNQPQHF
d_gene: .
abundance: .
v_gene: TRBV7-2
j_gene: TRBJ1-5

CDR3nt: TGCAGCGTTACCAGGGGTAACTATGGCTACACCTTC
CDR3aa: CSVTRGNYGYTF
d_gene: .
abundance: few
v_gene: TRBV29-1
j_gene: TRBJ1-2

CDR3nt: TGTGCCAGCAGCTTACGGGACAGGGGGTTCAATCAGCCCCAGCATTTT
CDR3aa: CASSLRDRGFNQPQHF
d_gene: TRBD1
abundance: .
v_gene: TRBV5-6
j_gene: TRBJ1-5

CDR3nt: TGTGCCTGGAAACTCAGGGGGCGAGGGACTGAAGCTTTCTTT
CDR3aa: CAWKLRGRGTEAFF
d_gene: TRBD1
abundance: .
v_gene: TRBV30
j_gene: TRBJ1-1

CDR3nt: TGCGCCAGCAGCCAGCCGGGACTAACACAAGAGACCCAGTACTTC
CDR3aa: CASSQPGLTQETQYF
d_gene: TRBD2
abundance: once
v_gene: TRBV4-1
j_gene: TRBJ2-5

CDR3nt: TGTGCCAGCAGCTCCACCTCGACAGTGAACACTGAAGCTTTCTTT
CDR3aa: CASSSTSTVNTEAFF
d_gene: .
abundance: few
v_gene: TRBV7-2
j_gene: TRBJ1-1

CDR3nt: TGTGCCAGCAGTTCCCGACGGGGGGGGGTAAATACGCAGTATTTT
CDR3aa: CASSSRRGGVNTQYF
d_gene: TRBD2
abundance: few
v_gene: TRBV28
j_gene: TRBJ2-3

CDR3nt: TGTGCCAGCAGCCCCCAGCCTGATCGGGTCTACGAGCAGTACTTC
CDR3aa: CASSPQPDRVYEQYF
d_gene: .
abundance: .
v_gene: TRBV7-2
j_gene: TRBJ2-7

CDR3nt: TGTGCCAGCAGTCCCGACGGACTAGCGGGAGTGGGGACCCAGTACTTC
CDR3aa: CASSPDGLAGVGTQYF
d_gene: TRBD2
abundance: .
v_gene: TRBV27
j_gene: TRBJ2-5

CDR3nt: TGCAGCGTTAAGATCCGGGATACGCAGTATTTT
CDR3aa: CSVKIRDTQYF
d_gene: .
abundance: .
v_gene: TRBV29-1
j_gene: TRBJ2-3

CDR3nt: TGTGCCTGGAGTGGGGGACTCGGCAGGAGCGGGGAGCTGTTTTTT
CDR3aa: CAWSGGLGRSGELFF
d_gene: .
abundance: few
v_gene: TRBV30
j_gene: TRBJ2-2

CDR3nt: TGTGCCAGCAGTTACGGGGGGACAGGACAAGAGACCCAGTACTTC
CDR3aa: CASSYGGTGQETQYF
d_gene: TRBD1
abundance: .
v_gene: TRBV6-5
j_gene: TRBJ2-5

CDR3nt: TGTGCCAGCATCCCGCTAGCGGGGGGATGGAATGAGCAGTTCTTC
CDR3aa: CASIPLAGGWNEQFF
d_gene: TRBD2
abundance: .
v_gene: TRBV2
j_gene: TRBJ2-1

CDR3nt: TGTGCCAGCAGCCTACTGCGCGGACAGATCGAGACCCAGTACTTC
CDR3aa: CASSLLRGQIETQYF
d_gene: .
abundance: few
v_gene: TRBV7-2
j_gene: TRBJ2-5

CDR3nt: TGCAGCGGGTATCAGGGAGAAGGCTACACCTTC
CDR3aa: CSGYQGEGYTF
d_gene: .
abundance: .
v_gene: TRBV29-1
j_gene: TRBJ1-2

CDR3nt: TGTGCCAGCAGCCAAGATAAGAGGGGACTAGCTGCCTTCAATGAGCAGTTCTTC
CDR3aa: CASSQDKRGLAAFNEQFF
d_gene: TRBD2
abundance: few
v_gene: TRBV4-2
j_gene: TRBJ2-1

CDR3nt: TGCAGCGTTACCAAGGGGGACGGAGTTTATCGCAATGAGCAGTTCTTC
CDR3aa: CSVTKGDGVYRNEQFF
d_gene: .
abundance: few
v_gene: TRBV29-1
j_gene: TRBJ2-1

CDR3nt: TGTGCCTGGAGTTCTGGGGCTCGCCAGCCCCAGCATTTT
CDR3aa: CAWSSGARQPQHF
d_gene: .
abundance: few
v_gene: TRBV30
j_gene: TRBJ1-5

CDR3nt: TGTGCCAGCAGCCCAGAGGTCTCGAGGCAGTTCTTC
CDR3aa: CASSPEVSRQFF
d_gene: .
abundance: few
v_gene: TRBV7-2
j_gene: TRBJ2-1

CDR3nt: TGTGCCAGCAGTGAACCCCGGGTGGCAGATACGCAGTATTTT
CDR3aa: CASSEPRVADTQYF
d_gene: .
abundance: .
v_gene: TRBV25-1
j_gene: TRBJ2-3

CDR3nt: TGCAGCGTTTCGAGTCACAACTACGAGCAGTACTTC
CDR3aa: CSVSSHNYEQYF
d_gene: .
abundance: .
v_gene: TRBV29-1
j_gene: TRBJ2-7

CDR3nt: TGTGCCATCAGTGTTGCGGGAGGGCTATACGAGCAGTACTTC
CDR3aa: CAISVAGGLYEQYF
d_gene: TRBD2
abundance: many
v_gene: TRBV10-3
j_gene: TRBJ2-7

CDR3nt: TGCAGCGTTGCGGGGCCTAGCTCCTACGAGCAGTACTTC
CDR3aa: CSVAGPSSYEQYF
d_gene: .
abundance: .
v_gene: TRBV29-1
j_gene: TRBJ2-7

CDR3nt: TGCGCCAGCAGCGCAACCGGGACTAGTAAGATCAATGAGCAGTTCTTC
CDR3aa: CASSATGTSKINEQFF
d_gene: TRBD2
abundance: .
v_gene: TRBV5-1
j_gene: TRBJ2-1

CDR3nt: TGTGCCAGCAGTGGGTTGGGAGGACGTGGCTATGAGCAGTTCTTC
CDR3aa: CASSGLGGRGYEQFF
d_gene: .
abundance: few
v_gene: TRBV7-2
j_gene: TRBJ2-1

CDR3nt: TGTGCCCTCGGGACAGGTACATTTGAACGAGGGAACACCATATATTTT
CDR3aa: CALGTGTFERGNTIYF
d_gene: TRBD1
abundance: once
v_gene: TRBV30
j_gene: TRBJ1-3

CDR3nt: TGTGCCATTTCAAGGACAGGGGCGACCGGGGAGCTGTTTTTT
CDR3aa: CAISRTGATGELFF
d_gene: TRBD1
abundance: .
v_gene: TRBV10-3
j_gene: TRBJ2-2

CDR3nt: TGTGCCAGCAGCGTACAGCCTAGGGCTGAAGCTTTCTTT
CDR3aa: CASSVQPRAEAFF
d_gene: .
abundance: few
v_gene: TRBV9
j_gene: TRBJ1-1

CDR3nt: TGTGCCTGGAGTGCTATAGATAGCACAGATACGCAGTATTTT
CDR3aa: CAWSAIDSTDTQYF
d_gene: .
abundance: .
v_gene: TRBV30
j_gene: TRBJ2-3

CDR3nt: TGTGCCAGCACCTCCGGGACAGGGGAGCAGCCCCAGCATTTT
CDR3aa: CASTSGTGEQPQHF
d_gene: TRBD1
abundance: .
v_gene: TRBV28
j_gene: TRBJ1-5

CDR3nt: TGTGCCAGTCGCCCAGCGGGGATGAACACCGGGGAGCTGTTTTTT
CDR3aa: CASRPAGMNTGELFF
d_gene: TRBD2
abundance: .
v_gene: TRBV19
j_gene: TRBJ2-2

CDR3nt: TGTGCCACCCGAGGGACCGGGGAGCTGTTTTTT
CDR3aa: CATRGTGELFF
d_gene: .
abundance: few
v_gene: TRBV6-5
j_gene: TRBJ2-2

CDR3nt: TGTGCCACCAGCAGAACGGAGTACAATGAGCAGTTCTTC
CDR3aa: CATSRTEYNEQFF
d_gene: .
abundance: few
v_gene: TRBV15
j_gene: TRBJ2-1

CDR3nt: TGCAGCGTTGAAGATCCGCCCCTACAGGCCCAAGAGACCCAGTACTTC
CDR3aa: CSVEDPPLQAQETQYF
d_gene: .
abundance: .
v_gene: TRBV29-1
j_gene: TRBJ2-5

CDR3nt: TGTGCCTGGAGGCCTGCAGGGGCTCGGCAGCCCCAGCATTTT
CDR3aa: CAWRPAGARQPQHF
d_gene: .
abundance: .
v_gene: TRBV30
j_gene: TRBJ1-5

CDR3nt: TGTGCCAGCAGTGAAAGCAGGAGGGTGGGACAGCCCCAGCATTTT
CDR3aa: CASSESRRVGQPQHF
d_gene: .
abundance: .
v_gene: TRBV6-1
j_gene: TRBJ1-5

CDR3nt: TGCAGCGTTGCTTGGGACTACGAGCAGTACTTC
CDR3aa: CSVAWDYEQYF
d_gene: .
abundance: .
v_gene: TRBV29-1
j_gene: TRBJ2-7

CDR3nt: TGTGCCAGCGGATGGGACAGGGAACAGCCCCAGCATTTT
CDR3aa: CASGWDREQPQHF
d_gene: TRBD1
abundance: once
v_gene: TRBV6-5
j_gene: TRBJ1-5

CDR3nt: TGTGCCAGCAGTAAAACCCGGGGGGGCTCCTACAATGAGCAGTTCTTC
CDR3aa: CASSKTRGGSYNEQFF
d_gene: TRBD2
abundance: .
v_gene: TRBV28
j_gene: TRBJ2-1

CDR3nt: TGCAGCGTTGTCGAGGTACGGGAAAATGAGCAGTTCTTC
CDR3aa: CSVVEVRENEQFF
d_gene: .
abundance: .
v_gene: TRBV29-1
j_gene: TRBJ2-1

CDR3nt: TGCGCCAGCAGTGAGGCCCCCCTACGCGAGCAGTACTTC
CDR3aa: CASSEAPLREQYF
d_gene: .
abundance: .
v_gene: TRBV10-1
j_gene: TRBJ2-7

CDR3nt: TGTGCCAGCAGTTCCCCTAGCGGGAGGAGACGGCAGTTCTTC
CDR3aa: CASSSPSGRRRQFF
d_gene: TRBD2
abundance: few
v_gene: TRBV28
j_gene: TRBJ2-1

CDR3nt: TGTGCCAGCAGCCAACGGACAGGCCGTCGCGAGCAGTACTTC
CDR3aa: CASSQRTGRREQYF
d_gene: TRBD1
abundance: .
v_gene: TRBV6-5
j_gene: TRBJ2-7

CDR3nt: TGCAGCGTTGCTACAGGGACAGCTGGAAACACCATATATTTT
CDR3aa: CSVATGTAGNTIYF
d_gene: TRBD1
abundance: .
v_gene: TRBV29-1
j_gene: TRBJ1-3

CDR3nt: TGCGCCAGCAGCTTGGCAGAGAATGAAAAACTGTTTTTT
CDR3aa: CASSLAENEKLFF
d_gene: .
abundance: .
v_gene: TRBV5-1
j_gene: TRBJ1-4

CDR3nt: TGCGCCAGCAGCCAAGTTCTTTCGGCGGAGGGGACCGGGGAGCTGTTTTTT
CDR3aa: CASSQVLSAEGTGELFF
d_gene: .
abundance: .
v_gene: TRBV4-3
j_gene: TRBJ2-2

CDR3nt: TGTGCCTGGAACCAGGACAGCTCCGCGGGTGGCTACACCTTC
CDR3aa: CAWNQDSSAGGYTF
d_gene: .
abundance: few
v_gene: TRBV30
j_gene: TRBJ1-2

CDR3nt: TGTGCCTGGAGTGCGGGGAGGGTTAACAATGAGCAGTTCTTC
CDR3aa: CAWSAGRVNNEQFF
d_gene: TRBD2
abundance: once
v_gene: TRBV30
j_gene: TRBJ2-1